What follows are 27 T cell receptor beta chains derived from one specimen sequenced in a study of blood T cell repertoires in COVID-19 (dated by TCRdb to the early 2020s). The protocol used for the library was the immunoSEQ multiplex PCR assay. Drawn from immuneACCESS, this table holds only the in-frame rearrangements with V and J called that TCRdb kept. Clones are partly lost; checked studies trace under half to an unresolved V gene and leave the rest unexplained. The sample table lists about 98,000 clones, roughly 86% of them with a count of one. The ten largest clones capture around 10% of the sample. The sequencing sample was made of peripheral blood. The receptor set was obtained from a middle-aged man with acute or convalescent COVID-19.

V is TRBV25-1 and J is TRBJ1-1; 11 bases are shared with TRBD1. Germline V CDR1 and CDR2: MGHDK, SYGVNS. The CDR3 extends over 17 amino acids. V shed 3 bases and J 2 bases; nucleotides not matched to a gene: 8. CDR3 sequence: CASSDWTGGLGNTEAFF. The CDR3 region has the DNA TGTGCCAGCAGTGATTGGACAGGGGGCTTGGGAAACACTGAAGCTTTCTTT. Based on the CDR3 plus reference TRBV25-1 and TRBJ1-1, the full variable domain is EADIYQTPRYLVIGTGKKITLECSQTMGHDKMYWYQQDPGMELHLIHYSYGVNSTEKGDLSSESTVSRIRTEHFPLTLESARPSHTSQYLCASSDWTGGLGNTEAFFGQGTRLTVV.

The chain links TRBV12-3 or TRBV12-4 to TRBJ1-1, with 12 bases matching TRBD1. V was pared by 8 bases and J by 11 bases, with 3 bases of the junction left unmatched. The CDR3 is 11 residues long. The CDR3 spells CASWDRGHAFF. In nucleotides, the CDR3 is TGTGCCAGCTGGGACAGGGGGCATGCTTTCTTT.

The genes are TRBV6-5 and TRBJ2-5; TRBD1 might be the D (6 bases). Trimming shortened V by 2 bases and J by 4 bases, and 11 bases separated the two germline ends. The germline CDR1 and CDR2 sequences are MNHEY and SVGAGI. This CDR3 is 14 amino acids long. The CDR3: CASSYHRAPETQYF. The CDR3 region has the DNA TGTGCCAGCAGTTACCACAGGGCACCAGAGACCCAGTACTTC.

This clone appeared a single time. The chain has TRBV6-5 and TRBJ1-1; 7 bases match TRBD1. V shed 6 bases and J 2 bases; nucleotides not matched to a gene: 9. The length of the CDR3 is 15 residues. Germline assignment: CDR1 MNHEY and CDR2 SVGAGI. CDR3 amino acids: CASRGTQGINTEAFF. Here the CDR3 DNA reads TGTGCCAGCAGGGGGACACAGGGGATAAACACTGAAGCTTTCTTT.

This chain links TRBV6-1 with TRBJ2-3; 7 nucleotides align to TRBD2. Germline V gene data show CDR1 as MNHNS and CDR2 as SASEGT. The CDR3 loop spans 16 amino acids. V lost 1 base and J lost 5; bases outside the gene matches: 9. This CDR3 reads CASSEGAGANGDTQYF. DNA for the CDR3: TGTGCCAGCAGTGAAGGGGCGGGAGCGAATGGAGATACGCAGTATTTT.

There are a few counts of this clone. The gene calls are TRBV5-4 and TRBJ2-1; TRBD2 matches at 12 bases. The V gene end was trimmed by 3 bases and the J gene end by 7 bases; junction bases not matched to a gene: 5. This CDR3 spans 15 amino acids. Germline V CDR1 and CDR2: SGHNT, YYREEE (reference sequence). The CDR3 loop reads CASSSSGRAWNEQFF. The CDR3 DNA reads as TGTGCCAGCAGCTCTAGCGGGAGGGCCTGGAATGAGCAGTTCTTC.

The chain employs TRBV28 and TRBJ2-7; 11 bases line up with TRBD2. Germline assignment: CDR1 MDHEN and CDR2 SYDVKM. This CDR3 contains 16 residues. V shed 5 bases, J shed 1 base, and the junction held 7 bases outside the gene matches. In DNA form, the CDR3 reads TGTGCCAGCAGTGGACTAGCGGGTTTAAGTTCCTACGAGCAGTACTTC. It is translated as CASSGLAGLSSYEQYF.

V and J are TRBV28 and TRBJ1-1, with 9 nucleotides matching TRBD1. This CDR3 region has 15 residues. The V segment lost 6 bases and the J segment 7 bases; nucleotides outside the gene matches: 12. Germline V gene sequence: CDR1 MDHEN, CDR2 SYDVKM. CDR3 DNA sequence: TGTGCCAGCAGGGAATCCTCGGGACAGGGAGTTGAAGCTTTCTTT. Translating gives CASRESSGQGVEAFF.

The V call is TRBV30, the J call TRBJ1-6, with D tentatively TRBD1 (5 bases). The CDR3 runs 13 residues. Deletions cut 0 bases from V and 10 bases from J, with 10 bases between. The germline gives CDR1 GTSNPN, CDR2 SVGIG (reference sequence). This CDR3 is CAWSVDSPSPLHF. Written as DNA, the CDR3 is TGTGCCTGGAGTGTTGACAGTCCATCACCCCTCCACTTT.

This clone was recorded once. The CDR3: CASSQASLMNTGELFF. In nucleotides, the CDR3 is TGCGCCAGCAGCCAGGCTAGTCTTATGAACACCGGGGAGCTGTTTTTT. The chain couples TRBV4-1 to TRBJ2-2; no reliable D call. Germline V gene sequence: CDR1 MGHRA, CDR2 YSYEKL. The CDR3 sequence is 16 residues long. The V and J ends lost 3 bases and 1 base respectively, with 12 bases between them.

V usage is TRBV27 and J usage is TRBJ1-3; 8 bases align to TRBD1. The V segment lost 6 bases and the J segment 4 bases; nucleotides outside the gene matches: 11. The CDR3 totals 16 residues. Germline V gene sequence: CDR1 MNHEY, CDR2 SMNVEV (reference sequence). CDR3 nucleotide sequence: TGTGCCAGCAGCAAAATGGACAGGGTTTGGGGAAACACCATATATTTT. This translates into CASSKMDRVWGNTIYF.

The chain recombines TRBV18 with TRBJ1-1; D gene unclear. The germline V gene has CDR1 KGHSH and CDR2 LQKENI. The CDR3 has 15 residues. The V gene lost 0 bases and the J gene lost 1 base, with 9 bases spanning the gap. CDR3 sequence: CASSPPRGANTEAFF. DNA for the CDR3: TGTGCCAGCTCACCACCGAGAGGTGCGAACACTGAAGCTTTCTTT. Full variable domain (missing parts from reference TRBV18 and TRBJ1-1): NAGVMQNPRHLVRRRGQEARLRCSPMKGHSHVYWYRQLPEEGLKFMVYLQKENIIDESGMPKERFSAEFPKEGPSILRIQQVVRGDSAAYFCASSPPRGANTEAFFGQGTRLTVV.

V is TRBV24-1 and J is TRBJ2-1, with 10 positions matching TRBD2. CDR1 and CDR2 (germline): KGHDR, SFDVKD. V shed 3 bases and J 7 bases; nucleotides not matched to a gene: 5. The CDR3 consists of 15 residues. The CDR3 coding sequence is TGTGCCACCAGTGATCCCGGGACTAGCGATAATGAGCAGTTCTTC. Its translation is CATSDPGTSDNEQFF.

This clone has a single count. The chain combines TRBV2 with TRBJ2-4, with a tentative D call TRBD1 (6 bases). Germline lookup yields CDR1 SNHLY and CDR2 FYNNEI. This CDR3 region has 14 residues. Trimming removed 0 bases at V and 15 bases at J, with 18 bases between. The CDR3 region is CASSEAQILQGGYF. In nucleotides, the CDR3 is TGTGCCAGCAGTGAAGCGCAAATACTGCAAGGGGGGTACTTC.

In this sample, this clone turned up once. The rearrangement joins TRBV5-8 to TRBJ1-1; 7 bases align to TRBD1. The CDR3 is 13 residues long. The germline V gene has CDR1 SGHTS and CDR2 YDEGEE. V lost 4 bases and J lost 4; bases outside the gene matches: 4. The CDR3 loop is CASSPGQTTEAFF. In DNA form, the CDR3 reads TGTGCCAGCAGCCCGGGACAGACCACTGAAGCTTTCTTT. Using reference TRBV5-8 and TRBJ1-1 for the parts outside the CDR3, the full variable domain is EAGVTQSPTHLIKTRGQQATLRCSPISGHTSVYWYQQALGLGLQFLLWYDEGEERNRGNFPPRFSGRQFPNYSSELNVNALELEDSALYLCASSPGQTTEAFFGQGTRLTVV.

The V call is TRBV19, the J call TRBJ1-3, with no clear D. The CDR3 consists of 11 residues. V gave up 5 bases and J gave up 4 bases, with 3 bases separating them. Germline V CDR1 and CDR2: LNHDA, SQIVND (reference sequence). The CDR3 sequence is CASSLGNTIYF. The CDR3, as DNA: TGTGCCAGTAGTCTCGGAAACACCATATATTTT.

The chain's CDR3 is CASSFYRESYGYTF. The CDR3 region has the DNA TGTGCCAGCAGCTTTTACAGGGAGAGCTATGGCTACACCTTC. The chain links TRBV5-6 to TRBJ1-2; a weak D match, TRBD1 (6 bases). Trimming removed 2 bases from V and 4 bases from J, with 12 bases in between. Per germline, CDR1 SGHDT and CDR2 YYEEEE. This CDR3 spans 14 amino acids.

This chain joins TRBV11-2 and TRBJ2-1; perhaps TRBD1 as D (5 bases). The V end lost 2 bases, the J end lost 10 bases, and 12 bases lay between the germline ends. Per germline, CDR1 SGHAT and CDR2 FQNNGV. This CDR3 comprises 13 residues. The CDR3 is CASSLRVSGEQFF. Written as DNA, the CDR3 is TGTGCCAGCAGCTTAAGAGTTTCAGGGGAGCAGTTCTTC.

V gene TRBV6-5 combines with J gene TRBJ2-2, with D unclear. Germline loops: CDR1 MNHEY, CDR2 SVGAGI. There are 12 residues in the CDR3. V was clipped by 7 bases and J by 4 bases, with 7 bases between them. This CDR3 reads CASTRLTGELFF. The CDR3 nucleotides are TGTGCCAGCACCCGACTCACCGGGGAGCTGTTTTTT.

The chain joins TRBV6-1 to TRBJ2-1; tentatively, D is TRBD1 (5 bases). V lost 1 base, J lost 7 bases, and 20 bases lay in between. Germline V gene data show CDR1 as MNHNS and CDR2 as SASEGT. The CDR3 spans 17 residues. The CDR3 loop is CASSEGLRQGVWNEQFF. CDR3 coding DNA: TGTGCCAGCAGTGAAGGGCTTAGACAAGGGGTGTGGAATGAGCAGTTCTTC.

V and J are TRBV6-2 or TRBV6-3 and TRBJ1-2; no definite D call. Trimming pared 2 bases from V and 4 bases from J, leaving 5 bases between. CDR1 and CDR2 (germline): MNHEY, SVGEGT. This CDR3 is built from 12 residues. The DNA for the CDR3 is TGTGCCAGCAGTTACGAGAGCTATGGCTACACCTTC. Translated: CASSYESYGYTF.

The chain is built from TRBV9 and TRBJ1-1; D is ambiguous. CDR3 length equals 15 residues. With 0 bases removed from V and 3 bases from J, the gap between germline ends came to 12 bases. Per germline, CDR1 SGDLS and CDR2 YYNGEE. The CDR3 DNA reads TGTGCCAGCAGCGTAGAAGAGTGGCGGGACACTGAAGCTTTCTTT. Protein sequence: CASSVEEWRDTEAFF. Full variable domain (remainder filled in from reference TRBV9 and TRBJ1-1): DSGVTQTPKHLITATGQRVTLRCSPRSGDLSVYWYQQSLDQGLQFLIQYYNGEERAKGNILERFSAQQFPDLHSELNLSSLELGDSALYFCASSVEEWRDTEAFFGQGTRLTVV.

J is TRBJ2-3 and V is TRBV9; TRBD2 might be the D (6 bases). CDR1 and CDR2 (germline): SGDLS, YYNGEE. The germline V and J ends were trimmed by 0 bases and 8 bases, with 10 bases remaining between them. The CDR3 covers 13 residues. CDR3 amino acids: CASSVGGGATQYF. CDR3 bases: TGTGCCAGCAGCGTAGGGGGAGGCGCTACGCAGTATTTT.

This sequence joins TRBV24-1 and TRBJ1-2; D is unclear. This CDR3 has 14 residues. Germline assignment: CDR1 KGHDR and CDR2 SFDVKD. Deletions cut 1 base from V and 7 bases from J, with 12 bases between. In DNA, the CDR3 is TGTGCCACCAGTGATTTAGCCGGGTTTGGTGGCTACACCTTC. Translating gives CATSDLAGFGGYTF.

This clone was counted between two and nine times. The chain couples TRBV7-8 to TRBJ1-2, with unresolved D. The CDR3 consists of 13 residues. The V and J ends lost 1 base and 8 bases respectively, with 11 bases between them. Germline-derived CDR1 and CDR2 are SGHVS and FQNEAQ. The CDR3 DNA sequence: TGTGCCAGCAGCTTAGAAGGGCGGAGGGGCTACACCTTC. Residues: CASSLEGRRGYTF.

This clone came up once. The chain combines TRBV6-1 with TRBJ1-2; D uncertain. V was pared by 0 bases and J by 4 bases, with 15 bases between. The germline gives CDR1 MNHNS, CDR2 SASEGT. There are 16 residues in the CDR3. The CDR3 sequence: CASSEARSLSSYGYTF. CDR3 DNA: TGTGCCAGCAGTGAAGCGCGATCCTTATCGTCCTATGGCTACACCTTC.

This clone was detected once. The chain recombines TRBV4-1 with TRBJ2-1, with 8 bases identical to TRBD1. Trimming at V came to 4 bases and at J to 8 bases, leaving 7 bases not matched to a gene. The V gene's germline CDR1 is MGHRA and CDR2 YSYEKL. The CDR3 runs to 14 residues. In nucleotides, the CDR3 is TGCGCCAGCAGCCGCCTGGGACAGGTGGATGAGCAGTTCTTC. Its protein product is CASSRLGQVDEQFF.